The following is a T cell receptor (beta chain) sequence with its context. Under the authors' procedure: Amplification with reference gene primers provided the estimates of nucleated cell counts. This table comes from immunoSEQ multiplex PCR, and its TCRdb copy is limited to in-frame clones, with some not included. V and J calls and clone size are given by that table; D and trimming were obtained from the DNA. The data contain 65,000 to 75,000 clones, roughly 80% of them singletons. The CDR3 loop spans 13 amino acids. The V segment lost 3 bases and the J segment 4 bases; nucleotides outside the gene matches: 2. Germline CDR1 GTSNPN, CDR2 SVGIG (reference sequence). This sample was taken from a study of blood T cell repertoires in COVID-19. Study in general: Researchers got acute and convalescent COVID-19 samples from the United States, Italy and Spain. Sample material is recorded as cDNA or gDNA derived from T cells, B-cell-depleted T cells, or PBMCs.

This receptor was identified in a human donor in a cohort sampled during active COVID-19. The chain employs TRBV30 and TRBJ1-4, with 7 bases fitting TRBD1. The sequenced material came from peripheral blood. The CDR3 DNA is TGTGCCTGGAGGTACAGGGGTAATGAAAAACTGTTTTTT. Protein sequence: CAWRYRGNEKLFF.